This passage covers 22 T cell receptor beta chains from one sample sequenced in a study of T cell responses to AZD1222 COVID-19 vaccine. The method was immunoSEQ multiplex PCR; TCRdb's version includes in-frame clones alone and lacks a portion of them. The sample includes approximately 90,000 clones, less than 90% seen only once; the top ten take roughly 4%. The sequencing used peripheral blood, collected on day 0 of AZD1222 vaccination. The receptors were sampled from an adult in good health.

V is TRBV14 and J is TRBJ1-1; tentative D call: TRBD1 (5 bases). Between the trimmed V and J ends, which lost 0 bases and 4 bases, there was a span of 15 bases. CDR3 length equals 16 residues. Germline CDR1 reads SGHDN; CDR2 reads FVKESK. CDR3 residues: CASSQEVSGRGTEAFF. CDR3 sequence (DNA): TGTGCCAGCAGCCAAGAGGTCTCAGGGAGAGGCACTGAAGCTTTCTTT.

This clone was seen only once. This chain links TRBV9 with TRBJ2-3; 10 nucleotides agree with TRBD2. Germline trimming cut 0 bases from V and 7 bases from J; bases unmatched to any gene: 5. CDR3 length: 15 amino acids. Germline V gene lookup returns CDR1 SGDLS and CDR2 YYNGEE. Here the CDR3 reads CASSVGASGGYTQYF. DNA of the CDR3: TGTGCCAGCAGCGTAGGAGCTAGCGGGGGTTATACGCAGTATTTT. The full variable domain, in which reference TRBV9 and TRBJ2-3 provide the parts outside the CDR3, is DSGVTQTPKHLITATGQRVTLRCSPRSGDLSVYWYQQSLDQGLQFLIQYYNGEERAKGNILERFSAQQFPDLHSELNLSSLELGDSALYFCASSVGASGGYTQYFGPGTRLTVL.

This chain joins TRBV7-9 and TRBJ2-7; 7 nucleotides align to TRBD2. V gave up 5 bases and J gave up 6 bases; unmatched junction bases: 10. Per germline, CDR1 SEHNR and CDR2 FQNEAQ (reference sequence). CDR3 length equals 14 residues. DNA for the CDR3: TGTGCCAGCAGCCATGACTCGACTAGCTCCGAGCAGTACTTC. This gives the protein CASSHDSTSSEQYF.

CDR3 residues: CASMEGGDYGYTF. As DNA, the CDR3 is TGTGCCAGCATGGAGGGTGGGGACTATGGCTACACCTTC. V usage is TRBV2 and J usage is TRBJ1-2; no definite D call. From germline, CDR1 is SNHLY and CDR2 FYNNEI. The V end was cut by 7 bases, the J end by 3 bases, with 12 bases between. CDR3 length: 13 amino acids.

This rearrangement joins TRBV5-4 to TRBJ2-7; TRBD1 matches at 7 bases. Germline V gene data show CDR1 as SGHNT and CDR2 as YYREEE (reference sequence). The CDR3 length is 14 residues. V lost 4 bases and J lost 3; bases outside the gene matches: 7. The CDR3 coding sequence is TGTGCCAGCAGCACTGGACAGGACTTCTACGAGCAGTACTTC. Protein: CASSTGQDFYEQYF. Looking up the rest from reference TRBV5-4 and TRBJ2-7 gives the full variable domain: ETGVTQSPTHLIKTRGQQVTLRCSSQSGHNTVSWYQQALGQGPQFIFQYYREEENGRGNFPPRFSGLQFPNYSSELNVNALELDDSALYLCASSTGQDFYEQYFGPGTRLTVT.

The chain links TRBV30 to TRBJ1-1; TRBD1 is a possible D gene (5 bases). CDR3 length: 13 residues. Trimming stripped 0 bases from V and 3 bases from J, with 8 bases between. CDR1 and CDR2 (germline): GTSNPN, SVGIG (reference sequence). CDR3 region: CAWSVRVDTEAFF. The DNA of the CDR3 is TGTGCCTGGAGTGTCAGGGTGGACACTGAAGCTTTCTTT. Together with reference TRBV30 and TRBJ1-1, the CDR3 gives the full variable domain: SQTIHQWPATLVQPVGSPLSLECTVEGTSNPNLYWYRQAAGRGLQLLFYSVGIGQISSEVPQNLSASRPQDRQFILSSKKLLLSDSGFYLCAWSVRVDTEAFFGQGTRLTVV.

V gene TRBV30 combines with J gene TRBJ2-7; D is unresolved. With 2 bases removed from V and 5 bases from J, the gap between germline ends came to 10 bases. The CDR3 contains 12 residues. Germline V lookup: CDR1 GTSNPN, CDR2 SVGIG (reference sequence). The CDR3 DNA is TGTGCCTGGAGTCCCCGACTCGACGAGCAGTACTTC. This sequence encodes CAWSPRLDEQYF.

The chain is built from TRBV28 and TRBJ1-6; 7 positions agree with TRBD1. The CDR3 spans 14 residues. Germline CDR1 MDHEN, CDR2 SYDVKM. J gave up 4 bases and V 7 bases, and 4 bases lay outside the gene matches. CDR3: CASIRDSYNSPLHF. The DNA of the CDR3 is TGTGCCAGCATCCGGGACAGTTATAATTCACCCCTCCACTTT.

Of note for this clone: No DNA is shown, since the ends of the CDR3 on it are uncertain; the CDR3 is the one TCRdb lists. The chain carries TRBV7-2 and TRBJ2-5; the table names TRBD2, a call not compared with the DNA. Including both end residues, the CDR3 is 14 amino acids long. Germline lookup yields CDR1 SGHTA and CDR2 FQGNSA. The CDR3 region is CASSFVASGSTEYF.

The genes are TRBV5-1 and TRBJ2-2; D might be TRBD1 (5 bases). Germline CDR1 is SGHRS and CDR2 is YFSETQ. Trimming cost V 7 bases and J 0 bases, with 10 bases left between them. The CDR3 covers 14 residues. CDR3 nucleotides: TGCGCCAGCGCCAGGGAAACGAACACCGGGGAGCTGTTTTTT. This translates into CASARETNTGELFF.

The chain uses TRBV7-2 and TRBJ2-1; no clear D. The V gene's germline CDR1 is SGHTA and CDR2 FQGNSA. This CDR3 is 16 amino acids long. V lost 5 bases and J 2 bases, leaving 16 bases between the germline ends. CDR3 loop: CASSATGPRAYNEQFF. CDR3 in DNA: TGTGCCAGCAGCGCGACCGGGCCCCGCGCCTACAATGAGCAGTTCTTC.

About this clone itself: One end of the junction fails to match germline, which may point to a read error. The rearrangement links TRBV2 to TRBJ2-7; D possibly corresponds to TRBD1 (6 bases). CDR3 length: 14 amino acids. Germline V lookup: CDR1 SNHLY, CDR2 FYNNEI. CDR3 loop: CASNVDNNRVQHIF. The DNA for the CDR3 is TGTGCCAGCAACGTAGACAATAACAGGGTCCAACACATCTTC.

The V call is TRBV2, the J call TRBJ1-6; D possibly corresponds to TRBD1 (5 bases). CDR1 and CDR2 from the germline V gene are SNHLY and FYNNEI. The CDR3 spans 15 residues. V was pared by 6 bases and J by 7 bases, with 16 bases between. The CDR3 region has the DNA TGTGCCAGCAGGCTGGGACCTCGCGGAAATTCACCCCTCCACTTT. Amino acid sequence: CASRLGPRGNSPLHF.

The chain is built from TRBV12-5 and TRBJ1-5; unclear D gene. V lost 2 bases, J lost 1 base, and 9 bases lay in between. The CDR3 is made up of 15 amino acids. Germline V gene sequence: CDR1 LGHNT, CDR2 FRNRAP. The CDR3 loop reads CASGLMARSNQPQHF. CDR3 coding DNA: TGTGCTAGTGGTTTGATGGCCCGGAGCAATCAGCCCCAGCATTTT.

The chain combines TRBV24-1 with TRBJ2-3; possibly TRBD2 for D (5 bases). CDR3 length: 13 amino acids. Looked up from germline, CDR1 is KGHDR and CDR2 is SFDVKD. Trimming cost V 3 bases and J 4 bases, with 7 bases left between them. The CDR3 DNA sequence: TGTGCCACCAGTGATCCAGCGGCAGATACGCAGTATTTT. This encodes CATSDPAADTQYF.

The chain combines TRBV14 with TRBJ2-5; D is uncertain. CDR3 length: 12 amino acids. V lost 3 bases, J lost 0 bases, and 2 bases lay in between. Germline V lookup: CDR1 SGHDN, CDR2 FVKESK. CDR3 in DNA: TGTGCCAGCAGCCAGCACCAAGAGACCCAGTACTTC. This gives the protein CASSQHQETQYF.

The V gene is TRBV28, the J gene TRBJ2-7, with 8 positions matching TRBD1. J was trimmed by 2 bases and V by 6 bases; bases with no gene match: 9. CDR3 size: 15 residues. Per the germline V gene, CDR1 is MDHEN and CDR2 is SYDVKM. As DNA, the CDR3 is TGTGCCAGCAGAGAGATTCAGGGGGCGGCCTACGAGCAGTACTTC. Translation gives CASREIQGAAYEQYF.

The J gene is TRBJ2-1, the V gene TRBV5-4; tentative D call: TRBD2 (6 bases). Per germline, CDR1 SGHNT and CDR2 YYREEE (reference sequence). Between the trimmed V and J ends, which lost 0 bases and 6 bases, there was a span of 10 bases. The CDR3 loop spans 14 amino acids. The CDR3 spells CASSLGGAGNEQFF. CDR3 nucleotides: TGTGCCAGCAGCTTGGGCGGGGCCGGCAATGAGCAGTTCTTC. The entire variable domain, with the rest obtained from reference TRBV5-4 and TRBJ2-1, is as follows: ETGVTQSPTHLIKTRGQQVTLRCSSQSGHNTVSWYQQALGQGPQFIFQYYREEENGRGNFPPRFSGLQFPNYSSELNVNALELDDSALYLCASSLGGAGNEQFFGPGTRLTVL.

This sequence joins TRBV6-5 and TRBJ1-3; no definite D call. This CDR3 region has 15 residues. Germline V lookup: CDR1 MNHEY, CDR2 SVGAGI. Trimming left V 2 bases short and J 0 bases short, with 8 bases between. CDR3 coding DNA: TGTGCCAGCAGTTACAGGGCCTCCTCTGGAAACACCATATATTTT. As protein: CASSYRASSGNTIYF.

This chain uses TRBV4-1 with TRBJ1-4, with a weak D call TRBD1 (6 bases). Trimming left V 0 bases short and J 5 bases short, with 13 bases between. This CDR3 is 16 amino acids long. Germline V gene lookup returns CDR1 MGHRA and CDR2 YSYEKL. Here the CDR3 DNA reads TGCGCCAGCAGCCAAGAGGGGGGGCTAGGGAATGAAAAACTGTTTTTT. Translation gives CASSQEGGLGNEKLFF.

CDR3 loop: CASSLDGISSYNSPLHF. CDR3 coding DNA: TGCGCCAGCAGCTTGGATGGGATTAGCTCCTATAATTCACCCCTCCACTTT. The rearrangement links TRBV5-1 to TRBJ1-6; D unclear. The germline V gene encodes CDR1 SGHRS and CDR2 YFSETQ. The V end lost 0 bases, the J end lost 0 bases, and 10 bases lay between the germline ends. This CDR3 region has 17 residues. Complete variable domain (other parts from reference TRBV5-1 and TRBJ1-6): KAGVTQTPRYLIKTRGQQVTLSCSPISGHRSVSWYQQTPGQGLQFLFEYFSETQRNKGNFPGRFSGRQFSNSRSEMNVSTLELGDSALYLCASSLDGISSYNSPLHFGNGTRLTVT.

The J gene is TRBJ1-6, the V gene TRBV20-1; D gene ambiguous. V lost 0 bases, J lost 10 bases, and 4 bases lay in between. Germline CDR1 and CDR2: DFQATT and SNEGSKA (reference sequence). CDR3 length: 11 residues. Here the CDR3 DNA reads TGCAGTGCTAGAGAAACGTCACCCCTCCACTTT. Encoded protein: CSARETSPLHF.